Described below is a single T cell receptor beta chain sequence and its context. The sample comes from a study of blood T cell repertoires in COVID-19. Sequencing was performed with immunoSEQ multiplex PCR; in TCRdb, only in-frame clones are kept and a portion is missing. Of 350,000 to 500,000 clones in the sample, 70% to 90% are singletons; the top ten hold 0.7% to 0.85%. Sequenced input: peripheral blood. The source of this sequence is a man aged 18-30 years with COVID-19, enrolled during active disease.

Written as DNA, the CDR3 is TGTGCCAGTAGTATAACAGGTGATACTGATTCACCCCTCCACTTT. Translation: CASSITGDTDSPLHF. The J gene is TRBJ1-6, the V gene TRBV19; D may be TRBD1 (5 bases). The CDR3 sequence is 15 residues long. V was cut by 2 bases and J by 8 bases, with 13 bases left in between. Germline CDR1 LNHDA, CDR2 SQIVND (reference sequence).